The entry that follows covers one T cell receptor beta chain sequence. Its antigen is undetermined. Next came a second PCR, run for about 6 to 12 cycles, which used a sample-barcoded 5' primer along with a J-beta primer mix. From the 5' RACE reads, TCRdb called clonotypes with MiXCR, one entry per CDR3 protein. The data hold roughly 1,700,000 distinct CDR3 sequences, with roughly 27% observed a single time. These data come from a study of blood T cells in healthy people across ages. Study-level points and caveats: Per-million-T-cell TCR beta diversity fell roughly linearly with age. Compared with aged donors, long-lived donors showed fewer expanded clones, suggesting selection.

The CDR3 extends over 15 amino acids. Trimming took 5 bases from V and 6 from J; bases not matched to a gene: 4. Per germline, CDR1 SEHNR and CDR2 FQNEAQ (reference sequence). This receptor was obtained from a woman in her 30s in good health. Sequenced input: blood. The chain uses TRBV7-9 and TRBJ1-6, with TRBD1 matching over 10 bases. CDR3 bases: TGTGCCAGCAGCCGACAGGGGGCCGGTAATTCACCCCTCCACTTT. Protein product: CASSRQGAGNSPLHF.